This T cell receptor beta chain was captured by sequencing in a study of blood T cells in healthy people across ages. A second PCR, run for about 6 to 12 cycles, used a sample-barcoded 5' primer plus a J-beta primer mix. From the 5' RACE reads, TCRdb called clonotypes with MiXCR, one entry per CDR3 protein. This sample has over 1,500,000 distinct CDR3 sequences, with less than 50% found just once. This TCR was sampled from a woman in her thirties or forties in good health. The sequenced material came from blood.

CDR3 sequence: CSANRVLTYEQYF. The CDR3 DNA reads as TGCAGTGCTAACCGGGTTCTGACCTACGAGCAGTACTTC. The rearrangement links TRBV20-1 to TRBJ2-1; D is uncertain. The J call may be faulty, since TRBJ2-7 better matches the DNA end. This CDR3 has 13 amino acids. CDR1 and CDR2 from the germline V gene are DFQATT and SNEGSKA (reference sequence).